This TCR beta chain was identified in a study of cytomegalovirus exposure and HLA in healthy donors. Deletions cut 4 bases from V and 5 bases from J, with 16 bases between. Germline values: CDR1 SGDLS, CDR2 YYNGEE. This CDR3 contains 15 residues. The method was immunoSEQ multiplex PCR; TCRdb's version includes in-frame clones alone and lacks a portion of them. The sample has 90,000 to 150,000 clones, approximately 90% seen once; the top ten hold around 1.9%. V and J are TRBV9 and TRBJ2-1, with D possibly matching TRBD1 (5 bases). The receptor's source is a man aged 18 to 30 in good health and CMV-seronegative. Sequencing was performed on PBMCs. CDR3 sequence (DNA): TGTGCCAGCAGCAGTGGGCAGGGCAGGGACAATGAGCAGTTCTTC. The encoded protein is CASSSGQGRDNEQFF.